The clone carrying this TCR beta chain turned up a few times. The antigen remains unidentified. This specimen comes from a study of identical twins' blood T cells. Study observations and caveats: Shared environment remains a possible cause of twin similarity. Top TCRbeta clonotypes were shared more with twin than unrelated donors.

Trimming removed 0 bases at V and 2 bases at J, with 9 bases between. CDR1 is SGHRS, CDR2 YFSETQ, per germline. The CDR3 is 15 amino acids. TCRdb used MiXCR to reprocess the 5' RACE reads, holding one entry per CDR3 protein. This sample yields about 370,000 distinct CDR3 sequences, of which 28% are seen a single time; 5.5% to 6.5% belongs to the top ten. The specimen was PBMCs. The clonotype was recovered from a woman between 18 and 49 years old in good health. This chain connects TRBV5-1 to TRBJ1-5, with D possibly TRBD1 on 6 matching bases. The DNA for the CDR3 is TGCGCCAGCAGCTTGGTACCAGGGGGCAATCAGCCCCAGCATTTT. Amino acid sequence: CASSLVPGGNQPQHF.